This passage covers 29 T cell receptor beta chains from one sample sequenced in a study of cytomegalovirus exposure and HLA in healthy donors. The PCR had 60 Vbeta and 13 Jbeta primers. Sequencing was performed with immunoSEQ multiplex PCR; in TCRdb, only in-frame clones are kept and a portion is missing. This table holds about 140,000 clones, 77% found once. The sample consisted of PBMCs. These receptors were collected from a female donor in good health and CMV-seronegative.

The chain employs TRBV27 and TRBJ1-5, with D uncertain. Trimming removed 6 bases from V and 0 bases from J, with 9 bases in between. CDR1 and CDR2 (germline): MNHEY, SMNVEV (reference sequence). The length of the CDR3 is 14 residues. This chain's CDR3 is CASSWRDSNQPQHF. For the CDR3, the DNA is TGTGCCAGCAGCTGGAGGGATAGCAATCAGCCCCAGCATTTT.

The chain carries TRBV28 and TRBJ1-5; 10 positions match TRBD1. The CDR3 consists of 14 residues. The V gene's germline CDR1 is MDHEN and CDR2 SYDVKM. The trim removed 6 bases at V and 8 bases at J, leaving 7 bases unmatched. The CDR3 loop is CASRPTGGREPQHF. CDR3 nucleotides: TGTGCCAGCAGGCCGACAGGGGGCCGCGAGCCCCAGCATTTT. The full variable domain, with the rest looked up from reference TRBV28 and TRBJ1-5, is DVKVTQSSRYLVKRTGEKVFLECVQDMDHENMFWYRQDPGLGLRLIYFSYDVKMKEKGDIPEGYSVSREKKERFSLILESASTNQTSMYLCASRPTGGREPQHFGDGTRLSIL.

The chain recombines TRBV12-5 with TRBJ2-7; TRBD1 agrees at 8 bases. Germline CDR1 is LGHNT and CDR2 is FRNRAP. The trim removed 6 bases at V and 2 bases at J, leaving 6 bases unmatched. This CDR3 is built from 14 residues. As DNA, the CDR3 is TGTGCTAGTGGCGCCGGACAGGGCCCCTACGAGCAGTACTTC. Its protein product is CASGAGQGPYEQYF.

A few counts support this clone. The chain links TRBV19 to TRBJ2-2; TRBD1 aligns across 8 bases. Trimming took 6 bases from V and 2 from J; bases not matched to a gene: 5. From germline, CDR1 is LNHDA and CDR2 SQIVND (reference sequence). The CDR3 is 15 amino acids. Here the CDR3 reads CASRPGQVNTGELFF. The CDR3 DNA sequence: TGTGCCAGTAGACCGGGACAGGTTAACACCGGGGAGCTGTTTTTT.

The chain is built from TRBV19 and TRBJ1-2; the D gene is possibly TRBD1 (6 bases). This CDR3 spans 13 amino acids. Germline V gives CDR1 LNHDA, CDR2 SQIVND (reference sequence). V was clipped by 4 bases and J by 8 bases, with 14 bases between them. The CDR3 loop reads CASSTQGLLGYTF. CDR3 in DNA: TGTGCCAGTAGTACCCAGGGGCTCCTAGGCTACACCTTC.

This sequence joins TRBV7-6 and TRBJ1-5; 7 nucleotides line up with TRBD1. CDR3 length: 18 amino acids. Germline V lookup: CDR1 SGHVS, CDR2 FNYEAQ. J was trimmed by 1 base and V by 3 bases; bases with no gene match: 12. CDR3 sequence: CASSLEAVGQASNQPQHF. In DNA form, the CDR3 reads TGTGCCAGCAGCTTGGAGGCAGTTGGACAGGCGAGCAATCAGCCCCAGCATTTT.

The V and J genes are TRBV9 and TRBJ1-1, with TRBD1 matching over 7 bases. The V segment lost 1 base and the J segment 5 bases; nucleotides outside the gene matches: 8. Germline V gene lookup returns CDR1 SGDLS and CDR2 YYNGEE. This CDR3 contains 15 residues. CDR3 residues: CASSVSLGGETEAFF. The CDR3 coding sequence is TGTGCCAGCAGCGTAAGTTTAGGGGGCGAAACTGAAGCTTTCTTT.

V gene TRBV13 combines with J gene TRBJ1-5, with 8 nucleotides matching TRBD1. The V gene's germline CDR1 is PRHDT and CDR2 FYEKMQ (reference sequence). Trimming took 0 bases from V and 2 from J; bases not matched to a gene: 0. CDR3 length: 15 residues. The CDR3 DNA is TGTGCCAGCAGCTTAGGGACAGGGGGCAATCAGCCCCAGCATTTT. Translated, it gives CASSLGTGGNQPQHF.

This clone was observed a few times. This chain uses TRBV5-6 with TRBJ2-1; TRBD2 is a possible D gene (5 bases). This CDR3 is 14 amino acids long. The V end was cut by 0 bases, the J end by 4 bases, with 8 bases between. Germline CDR1 and CDR2: SGHDT and YYEEEE. The CDR3 DNA reads TGTGCCAGCAGCTTGGTAGCGCAGTACAATGAGCAGTTCTTC. Translated, it gives CASSLVAQYNEQFF.

This clone has just a few counts. This chain joins TRBV5-8 and TRBJ2-6, with TRBD1 matching over 7 bases. The ends lost 2 bases at V and 4 bases at J; junction bases unmatched: 6. CDR3 length: 16 amino acids. Germline V lookup: CDR1 SGHTS, CDR2 YDEGEE. The CDR3 DNA reads as TGTGCCAGCAGCTTCGAGGGGGCGCGAGGGGCCAACGTCCTGACTTTC. Translation: CASSFEGARGANVLTF.

This clone showed up just a few times. V is TRBV11-2 and J is TRBJ1-5, with D uncertain. Germline CDR1 is SGHAT and CDR2 is FQNNGV. The V end lost 5 bases, the J end lost 5 bases, and 10 bases lay between the germline ends. This CDR3 has 13 residues. The CDR3 DNA follows: TGTGCCAGCAGCATACGGACTTATCAGCCCCAGCATTTT. It specifies CASSIRTYQPQHF.

This clone was counted between two and nine times. The chain carries TRBV28 and TRBJ2-1, with TRBD1 as a possible D gene (5 bases). The CDR3 spans 11 residues. The germline V gene encodes CDR1 MDHEN and CDR2 SYDVKM. Trimming stripped 8 bases from V and 4 bases from J, with 6 bases between. The CDR3 loop reads CASGHYNEQFF. CDR3 DNA: TGTGCCAGCGGACATTACAATGAGCAGTTCTTC.

The chain uses TRBV7-7 and TRBJ2-3, with 10 positions matching TRBD1. The J segment lost 1 base and the V segment lost 4 bases, leaving 2 bases of the junction unmatched. This CDR3 is built from 15 residues. Germline V gene data show CDR1 as SSHAT and CDR2 as FNYEAQ (reference sequence). The CDR3 coding sequence is TGTGCCAGCAGCTACGGGACAGGGGGCACAGATACGCAGTATTTT. Translation gives CASSYGTGGTDTQYF.

V usage is TRBV9 and J usage is TRBJ1-3; D not certain. From germline, CDR1 is SGDLS and CDR2 YYNGEE. CDR3 length equals 13 residues. Between the trimmed V and J ends, which lost 0 bases and 3 bases, there was a span of 4 bases. The CDR3 bases are TGTGCCAGCAGCGTAGCCGGTGGAAACACCATATATTTT. This sequence encodes CASSVAGGNTIYF.

The chain is built from TRBV6-1 and TRBJ2-3; TRBD2 matches 12 bases. The CDR3 has 17 residues. Germline values: CDR1 MNHNS, CDR2 SASEGT. V lost 2 bases and J lost 6; bases outside the gene matches: 9. For the CDR3, the DNA is TGTGCCAGCAGTGAAAATCCTAGCGGGAGGGCCTTGGATACGCAGTATTTT. It translates to CASSENPSGRALDTQYF.

The chain couples TRBV7-8 to TRBJ1-1; 9 nucleotides align to TRBD1. With 1 base clipped from V and 3 bases from J, the junction kept 0 bases outside the gene matches. This CDR3 contains 14 residues. Germline values: CDR1 SGHVS, CDR2 FQNEAQ. The CDR3: CASSLGQGDTEAFF. In DNA form, the CDR3 reads TGTGCCAGCAGCTTAGGACAGGGGGACACTGAAGCTTTCTTT.

This chain uses TRBV7-8 with TRBJ2-5; 7 nucleotides line up with TRBD2. Germline V gene lookup returns CDR1 SGHVS and CDR2 FQNEAQ. V dropped 4 bases and J dropped 5; count of bases not matched to a gene: 7. The CDR3 has 14 amino acids. This chain's CDR3 is CASSSRPRGETQYF. The CDR3 DNA follows: TGTGCCAGCAGCTCAAGGCCGCGGGGGGAGACCCAGTACTTC.

The CDR3 is CASSKGTRTDTGELFF. The CDR3 DNA reads TGTGCCAGTAGTAAAGGGACTCGAACTGACACCGGGGAGCTGTTTTTT. The V gene is TRBV19, the J gene TRBJ2-2; D is possibly TRBD2 (6 bases). Trimming took 4 bases from V and 3 from J, leaving 15 bases between them. The germline CDR1 and CDR2 sequences are LNHDA and SQIVND (reference sequence). The CDR3 spans 16 residues. The variable domain in full, with the rest retrieved from reference TRBV19 and TRBJ2-2, is DGGITQSPKYLFRKEGQNVTLSCEQNLNHDAMYWYRQDPGQGLRLIYYSQIVNDFQKGDIAEGYSVSREKKESFPLTVTSAQKNPTAFYLCASSKGTRTDTGELFFGEGSRLTVL.

The chain has TRBV4-1 and TRBJ1-1; D remains ambiguous. Germline V gene sequence: CDR1 MGHRA, CDR2 YSYEKL. This CDR3 region has 14 residues. Trimming took 3 bases from V and 1 from J, leaving 9 bases between them. In DNA, the CDR3 is TGCGCCAGCAGCCACATATACACGAACACTGAAGCTTTCTTT. Protein: CASSHIYTNTEAFF.

The chain links TRBV11-2 to TRBJ2-5; D is ambiguous. Germline V gene data show CDR1 as SGHAT and CDR2 as FQNNGV. Trimming cost V 4 bases and J 9 bases, with 12 bases left between them. The CDR3 runs to 12 residues. The CDR3 protein is CASSSNNLPQYF. CDR3 coding DNA: TGTGCCAGCAGCTCCAATAACTTACCCCAGTACTTC.

The chain uses TRBV18 and TRBJ1-2; 8 bases map to TRBD1. The CDR3 totals 18 residues. J was trimmed by 6 bases and V by 3 bases; bases with no gene match: 18. CDR1 KGHSH and CDR2 LQKENI come from the germline V gene. CDR3 DNA sequence: TGTGCCAGCTCACCTTGGGAAATCGACAGGGGCCCCACTGATGGCTACACCTTC. This gives the protein CASSPWEIDRGPTDGYTF.

This clone was observed a few times. This rearrangement joins TRBV19 to TRBJ1-5; the match to TRBD1 covers 10 bases. Trimming removed 6 bases from V and 5 bases from J; junction bases left unmatched: 4. Per germline, CDR1 LNHDA and CDR2 SQIVND (reference sequence). The CDR3 is made up of 14 amino acids. In DNA form, the CDR3 reads TGTGCCAGTAGCCCGGGACAGGGGTATCAGCCCCAGCATTTT. Translation: CASSPGQGYQPQHF.

The V and J genes are TRBV21-1 and TRBJ2-6; the D call TRBD1 from the table was never checked on the DNA. TRBV21-1 corresponds to a pseudogene. The CDR3 loop spans 18 amino acids. CDR3: CASSKDQVPSSGANVLTF. CDR3 coding DNA: TGTGCCAGCAGCAAAGACCAGGTGCCCAGCTCTGGGGCCAACGTCCTGACTTTC.

The V call is TRBV12-2, the J call TRBJ2-7; the table's D call of TRBD2 was not tested on the DNA. TRBV12-2 is a known pseudogene. CDR3 length: 15 residues. The CDR3 here is CASRLLAGGGGEQYF. CDR3 bases: TGTGCAAGTCGCTTACTAGCGGGAGGGGGGGGCGAGCAGTACTTC.

The chain uses TRBV10-3 and TRBJ1-4, with D perhaps TRBD1 (6 bases). There are 16 residues in the CDR3. The V and J ends lost 6 bases and 0 bases respectively, with 14 bases between them. Germline V gene sequence: CDR1 ENHRY, CDR2 SYGVKD. In DNA, the CDR3 is TGTGCCATCAGAAATAACAGGGATGCAACTAATGAAAAACTGTTTTTT. Amino acid sequence: CAIRNNRDATNEKLFF.

V gene TRBV2 combines with J gene TRBJ2-5; 12 positions agree with TRBD2. The length of the CDR3 is 21 residues. V lost 7 bases and J lost 4; bases outside the gene matches: 25. From germline, CDR1 is SNHLY and CDR2 FYNNEI. In DNA form, the CDR3 reads TGTGCCAGCACCGGTTGGACTAGCGGGACGAGGTCCCCCTTCCCCGTAGAGACCCAGTACTTC. It encodes CASTGWTSGTRSPFPVETQYF.

The chain recombines TRBV19 with TRBJ1-4; D might be TRBD1 (5 bases). Between the trimmed V and J ends, which lost 1 base and 3 bases, there was a span of 9 bases. The CDR3 covers 15 residues. Germline CDR1 is LNHDA and CDR2 is SQIVND (reference sequence). The CDR3 DNA follows: TGTGCCAGTAGTATAGGACAGAGGTCTAATGAAAAACTGTTTTTT. It encodes CASSIGQRSNEKLFF.

V gene TRBV27 combines with J gene TRBJ2-1, with 11 positions matching TRBD2. The CDR3 has 16 residues. V was pared by 3 bases and J by 7 bases, with 8 bases of the junction left unmatched. CDR1 and CDR2 from the germline V gene are MNHEY and SMNVEV (reference sequence). CDR3 loop: CASSFLIAGGLNEQFF. DNA for the CDR3: TGTGCCAGCAGTTTCCTAATAGCGGGGGGGCTTAATGAGCAGTTCTTC.

The chain recombines TRBV19 with TRBJ1-5; 7 bases map to TRBD1. CDR1 is LNHDA, CDR2 SQIVND, per germline (reference sequence). CDR3 length: 15 amino acids. With 6 bases clipped from V and 3 bases from J, the junction kept 8 bases outside the gene matches. The CDR3 DNA is TGTGCCAGTAGGAGCCCTACAGGGGACAATCAGCCCCAGCATTTT. Protein product: CASRSPTGDNQPQHF.